The clone carrying this TCR beta chain appeared a few times. The antigen remains unidentified. The data are from a study of response to subunit inactivated influenza vaccine. The CDR3 sequence is 14 residues long. The ends were cut back, 0 bases at V and 5 bases at J, with 7 bases in the middle. Germline V CDR1 and CDR2: SGHVS, FQNEAQ. Each CDR3 protein gets one entry after TCRdb re-called the RT-PCR reads with MiXCR. This table holds roughly 650,000 distinct CDR3 sequences, approximately 15% found once. Study results and caveats: That few new T cells are recruited by each seasonal influenza vaccination was the authors' suggestion.

The sequence was obtained from a man aged 50 to 59 who received an inactivated influenza vaccine. Here the sequenced sample was PBMCs from blood, taken roughly 15 days before vaccination. This chain links TRBV7-8 with TRBJ1-4, with D unresolved. Written as DNA, the CDR3 is TGTGCCAGCAGCTTAGCCGGGCTCAATGAAAAACTGTTTTTT. Encoded protein: CASSLAGLNEKLFF.